This T cell receptor beta chain was recorded in a study of cytomegalovirus exposure and HLA in healthy donors. Points from the study as a whole: TCR beta chains associated with HLA were, in a later analysis, more clonally expanded than equally common others.

A note on this clone: Its antigen is undetermined.

Primers for the PCR totalled 60 Vbeta and 13 Jbeta. Generated by immunoSEQ multiplex PCR, the TCRdb table keeps only in-frame clones and is missing some. Among roughly 110,000 clones, 70% to 85% were seen once, and the ten largest hold 4% to 5%. This CDR3 contains 14 residues. Germline assignment: CDR1 WSHSY and CDR2 SAAADI. This chain connects TRBV10-2 to TRBJ2-5; 8 positions agree with TRBD1. The DNA end favors TRBJ2-7, so the J call may be wrong. The clonotype originates from a male donor in good health and CMV-seronegative. The sample was PBMCs. The DNA of the CDR3 is TGCGCCGCCGGAGGCCGGACAGGGAACAACGAGCAGTACTTC. As protein: CAAGGRTGNNEQYF.